The subject of this entry is one TCR beta chain. In the authors' methods: Amplifying reference gene primers gave estimates of nucleated cell counts. Profiled with immunoSEQ multiplex PCR; TCRdb holds only in-frame clones, not every one. The D gene and trimming were derived from the DNA, and the V and J assignments and clone size from that table. The sample lists 100,000 to 120,000 clones, about 86% occurring once. From germline, CDR1 is MNHEY and CDR2 SMNVEV (reference sequence). The CDR3 length is 13 residues. Germline trimming cut 9 bases from V and 13 bases from J; bases unmatched to any gene: 14. The source of the sample is a study of blood T cell repertoires in COVID-19. Across the study: Specimens from acute and convalescent COVID-19 originated in the United States, Italy and Spain. PBMCs, B-cell-depleted T cells, or T cells provided the cDNA or gDNA that made up the material.

The chain links TRBV27 to TRBJ1-2, with 10 bases aligning to TRBD1. The sequence was obtained from a man aged 80 or over with acute or convalescent COVID-19. Sequencing used peripheral blood. The CDR3, as DNA: TGTGCCAGTGGATACCGGGACAGGGGTCTCTCCACCTTC. It codes for CASGYRDRGLSTF.